This T cell receptor (beta chain) was documented in a study of vaccination effects on CD4 cells after COVID-19. In the study overall: Each participant was administered two doses of either the BNT162b2 or the mRNA-1273 vaccine.

Comment on this clone: Its specificity is unknown.

Profiled with immunoSEQ multiplex PCR; TCRdb holds only in-frame clones, not every one. The sample shows just under 65,000 clones, around 75% of them seen only once. ViraFEST assay sequencing came after antigen-specific CD4+ T cells were expanded with viral peptide pools. Following 10 days of culture, CD4+ T cells were isolated. Each vaccine recipient was nucleocapsid antibody negative and had no prior SARS-CoV-2 infection. On both days 3 and 7, half of the culture medium was replaced with IL-2 medium. The receptor comes from a human donor who received a COVID-19 vaccine. The material was CD4+ T cells from PBMCs cultured with HCoV-OC43 spike peptides, obtained before COVID-19 vaccination. As for subset: HCoV-OC43 spike overlapping peptide pool stimulation.

CDR3 amino acids: CASSYRDNNSPLHF. CDR3 nucleotides: TGTGCCAGCAGTTACCGTGACAATAATTCACCCCTCCACTTT. This sequence joins TRBV6-5 and TRBJ1-6; D remains unclear. V was shortened by 2 bases and J by 5 bases, with 7 bases between the two germline ends. Germline assignment: CDR1 MNHEY and CDR2 SVGAGI. The CDR3 loop spans 14 amino acids.